This T cell receptor beta chain was sequenced during a study of blood T cell repertoires in COVID-19. Study overall: Nucleic acid was either cDNA or gDNA, and it came from T cells, B-cell-depleted T cells, or PBMCs.

In the original workflow: The authors estimated nucleated cell counts from reference gene primer amplification. Sequencing was performed with immunoSEQ multiplex PCR; in TCRdb, only in-frame clones are kept and a portion is missing. V, J and clone size were drawn from that table, and D and trimming were deduced from the DNA. The sample holds about 300,000 clones, over 75% seen once. A Seattle source enrolled patients during active infection and followed them longitudinally. Germline loops: CDR1 SGHTA, CDR2 FQGNSA. The ends were cut back, 0 bases at V and 1 base at J, with 7 bases in the middle. The CDR3 extends over 14 amino acids.

The source material was peripheral blood. The chain is built from TRBV7-2 and TRBJ2-7; D is unresolved. The TCR was taken from a woman aged 30 to 39 with COVID-19, enrolled during active disease. The CDR3 DNA reads TGTGCCAGCAGCTTAGCGCAGAAATCCTACGAGCAGTACTTC. This codes for CASSLAQKSYEQYF.